What follows are 26 T cell receptor beta chains derived from one specimen sequenced in a study of blood T cell repertoires in COVID-19. Some clones are missing from TCRdb's copy, which holds only in-frame ones; the method was immunoSEQ multiplex PCR. The data hold under 75,000 clones, with around 90% observed a single time. The sample consisted of peripheral blood. The receptor source for this set is a man aged 55 to 70 with active COVID-19.

The chain joins TRBV9 to TRBJ2-3; perhaps TRBD1 as D (6 bases). Germline V gives CDR1 SGDLS, CDR2 YYNGEE. V was clipped by 3 bases and J by 3 bases, with 14 bases between them. The CDR3 extends over 15 amino acids. The CDR3 spells CASSAQGRITDTQYF. CDR3 nucleotides: TGTGCCAGCAGCGCCCAGGGGCGGATAACAGATACGCAGTATTTT.

This CDR3 is CASSIGQAGANVLTF. The CDR3 nucleotides are TGTGCCAGTAGTATAGGACAGGCTGGGGCCAACGTCCTGACTTTC. This chain connects TRBV19 to TRBJ2-6; a weak D match, TRBD1 (6 bases). The CDR3 length is 15 residues. The V gene's germline CDR1 is LNHDA and CDR2 SQIVND (reference sequence). With 1 base removed from V and 2 bases from J, the gap between germline ends came to 6 bases. Supplemented by reference TRBV19 and TRBJ2-6, the full variable domain reads DGGITQSPKYLFRKEGQNVTLSCEQNLNHDAMYWYRQDPGQGLRLIYYSQIVNDFQKGDIAEGYSVSREKKESFPLTVTSAQKNPTAFYLCASSIGQAGANVLTFGAGSRLTVL.

The chain joins TRBV7-2 to TRBJ2-1; 12 bases line up with TRBD2. V shed 6 bases and J 10 bases; nucleotides not matched to a gene: 10. The CDR3 runs to 15 residues. Germline-derived CDR1 and CDR2 are SGHTA and FQGNSA. As DNA, the CDR3 is TGTGCCAGCAGACCCCTAGCGGGAGGGCCAGAGGAGCAGTTCTTC. This encodes CASRPLAGGPEEQFF.

The V call is TRBV9, the J call TRBJ2-3; 8 nucleotides align to TRBD2. The CDR3 consists of 15 residues. The junction had 4 bases not matched to a gene; V was cut back by 0 bases and J by 4 bases. CDR1 SGDLS and CDR2 YYNGEE come from the germline V gene. CDR3 residues: CASSVGTSTPDTQYF. CDR3 DNA: TGTGCCAGCAGCGTAGGGACTAGCACTCCAGATACGCAGTATTTT.

The chain employs TRBV5-1 and TRBJ2-3; 10 nucleotides line up with TRBD2. V lost 0 bases and J lost 3; bases outside the gene matches: 7. The CDR3 spans 17 residues. CDR1 and CDR2 (germline): SGHRS, YFSETQ. CDR3 coding DNA: TGCGCCAGCAGCTTGGACCCCTTAGCGGGAGGAACAGATACGCAGTATTTT. It is translated as CASSLDPLAGGTDTQYF.

This clone appeared once. The chain uses TRBV5-5 and TRBJ2-6; D uncertain. This CDR3 comprises 15 residues. The V gene lost 1 base and the J gene lost 0 bases, with 5 bases spanning the gap. Germline CDR1 reads SGHKS; CDR2 reads YYEKEE (reference sequence). The CDR3 loop is CASSLIISGANVLTF. The CDR3 bases are TGTGCCAGCAGCTTGATCATCTCTGGGGCCAACGTCCTGACTTTC.

The chain joins TRBV5-1 to TRBJ2-5; possible D gene TRBD2, 5 bases. The germline gives CDR1 SGHRS, CDR2 YFSETQ. Trimming removed 4 bases at V and 5 bases at J, with 12 bases between. There are 13 residues in the CDR3. The CDR3 here is CASSTEGWETQYF. The CDR3 nucleotides are TGCGCCAGCAGCACCGAGGGTTGGGAGACCCAGTACTTC.

V is TRBV5-6 and J is TRBJ2-6, with 8 bases matching TRBD1. V trimming: 5 bases; J trimming: 3 bases; junction bases outside the gene matches: 4. The CDR3 spans 15 residues. Germline lookup yields CDR1 SGHDT and CDR2 YYEEEE. CDR3 amino acids: CASRGQVNGANVLTF. The CDR3 region has the DNA TGTGCCAGCAGGGGACAGGTGAATGGGGCCAACGTCCTGACTTTC.

The V call is TRBV7-9, the J call TRBJ2-7, with 10 bases that match TRBD1. Trimming removed 1 base from V and 5 bases from J; junction bases left unmatched: 5. CDR3 length equals 15 residues. Germline loops: CDR1 SEHNR, CDR2 FQNEAQ (reference sequence). CDR3 in DNA: TGTGCCAGCAGCTTAGGGGGACAGGGGTTCAACGAGCAGTACTTC. It translates to CASSLGGQGFNEQYF.

J is TRBJ2-7 and V is TRBV6-6, with a weak D call TRBD2 (5 bases). In germline, CDR1 is MNHNY, CDR2 SVGAGI (reference sequence). CDR3 length: 11 amino acids. V lost 6 bases and J lost 10, with 13 bases in between. CDR3 region: CASSLRAGQYF. The CDR3 bases are TGTGCCAGCAGCCTGCGGGCTGGTCAGTACTTC.

V and J are TRBV27 and TRBJ1-5, with D unclear. CDR1 and CDR2 from the germline V gene are MNHEY and SMNVEV (reference sequence). This CDR3 spans 13 amino acids. The V gene lost 5 bases and the J gene lost 6 bases, with 11 bases spanning the gap. This CDR3 is CASSRGGSQPQHF. CDR3 sequence (DNA): TGTGCCAGCAGTCGGGGAGGCAGTCAGCCCCAGCATTTT.

The chain links TRBV6-5 to TRBJ2-7; 11 bases match TRBD2. The CDR3 runs 14 residues. Germline V gene sequence: CDR1 MNHEY, CDR2 SVGAGI. Unmatched junction bases numbered 5, after V lost 6 bases and J lost 4 bases. The CDR3 region is CASSLGLAEYEQYF. For the CDR3, the DNA is TGTGCCAGCAGCCTGGGACTAGCGGAGTACGAGCAGTACTTC.

This chain uses TRBV2 with TRBJ1-6; a weak D match, TRBD1 (6 bases). With 5 bases removed from V and 9 bases from J, the gap between germline ends came to 14 bases. CDR1 is SNHLY, CDR2 FYNNEI, per germline. The CDR3 consists of 14 residues. The CDR3 bases are TGTGCCAGCAGTCCATCCAGGGGCTTTTCACCCCTCCACTTT. Translating it yields CASSPSRGFSPLHF.

The chain has TRBV7-9 and TRBJ1-5; TRBD1 matches 11 bases. The CDR3 extends over 17 amino acids. Germline V gives CDR1 SEHNR, CDR2 FQNEAQ (reference sequence). Trimming cost V 1 base and J 2 bases; bases outside gene matches: 4. Written as DNA, the CDR3 is TGTGCCAGCAGCTTAGGGGACAGGGGGTCGGGCAATCAGCCCCAGCATTTT. Amino acid sequence: CASSLGDRGSGNQPQHF.

J is TRBJ1-6 and V is TRBV3-1 (or the pseudogene TRBV3-2); D ambiguous. The CDR3 spans 13 residues. Germline CDR1 and CDR2: LGHDT and YNNKEL (reference sequence). Trimming removed 2 bases from V and 7 bases from J, with 6 bases in between. DNA for the CDR3: TGTGCCAGCAGCCAACGCAGGAATTCACCCCTCCACTTT. Its translation: CASSQRRNSPLHF.

J is TRBJ2-5 and V is TRBV7-2; D may be TRBD2 (6 bases). V gave up 8 bases and J gave up 4 bases, with 14 bases separating them. Germline V gene sequence: CDR1 SGHTA, CDR2 FQGNSA. The CDR3 is 13 amino acids. The CDR3 DNA reads as TGTGCCAGCGCAACCTCCGGGGGAGAGACCCAGTACTTC. Translation: CASATSGGETQYF.

The V gene is TRBV11-2, the J gene TRBJ2-7; 9 nucleotides match TRBD2. The V gene's germline CDR1 is SGHAT and CDR2 FQNNGV. Losses at the gene ends were 4 bases for V and 2 bases for J; bases not matched to a gene: 9. This CDR3 spans 16 amino acids. The DNA of the CDR3 is TGTGCCAGCAGCTACTACCCGAGCGGGGGGACCTACGAGCAGTACTTC. This encodes CASSYYPSGGTYEQYF.

This rearrangement joins TRBV5-1 to TRBJ2-1; a weak D match, TRBD2 (5 bases). The CDR3 spans 12 residues. Per the germline V gene, CDR1 is SGHRS and CDR2 is YFSETQ. V lost 5 bases and J 9 bases, leaving 12 bases between the germline ends. The CDR3 spells CASRAERSEQFF. CDR3 coding DNA: TGCGCCAGCAGAGCAGAGCGGAGTGAGCAGTTCTTC.

This chain uses TRBV7-9 with TRBJ1-2; TRBD1 aligns across 7 bases. J was trimmed by 9 bases and V by 6 bases; bases with no gene match: 19. The germline V gene encodes CDR1 SEHNR and CDR2 FQNEAQ (reference sequence). The CDR3 sequence is 16 residues long. The CDR3 region has the DNA TGTGCCAGCAGAGGGGCAGGGACAGCTAGGGTCTTGAGCTACACCTTC. Translating it yields CASRGAGTARVLSYTF.

The chain carries TRBV7-9 and TRBJ2-1; 7 bases agree with TRBD1. This CDR3 has 14 residues. Germline values: CDR1 SEHNR, CDR2 FQNEAQ (reference sequence). V dropped 3 bases and J dropped 5; count of bases not matched to a gene: 4. CDR3 nucleotide sequence: TGTGCCAGCAGCTTGGGACAGTCTGACAATGAGCAGTTCTTC. Its translation: CASSLGQSDNEQFF.

The chain employs TRBV4-3 and TRBJ2-3; 12 nucleotides align to TRBD2. CDR1 and CDR2 from the germline V gene are LGHNA and YSLEER. This CDR3 has 17 residues. J gave up 5 bases and V 1 base, and 7 bases lay outside the gene matches. The CDR3 loop is CASSQGLAGVFGDTQYF. CDR3 in DNA: TGCGCCAGCAGCCAAGGACTAGCGGGAGTTTTTGGAGATACGCAGTATTTT.

The V call is TRBV6-1, the J call TRBJ1-5; D call uncertain. V was shortened by 2 bases and J by 11 bases, with 7 bases between the two germline ends. The CDR3 covers 11 residues. Per germline, CDR1 MNHNS and CDR2 SASEGT. CDR3 region: CASSEYGTQHF. The CDR3 DNA is TGTGCCAGCAGTGAATACGGGACCCAGCATTTT.

The V call is TRBV27, the J call TRBJ1-6, with 7 nucleotides matching TRBD1. CDR1 and CDR2 (germline): MNHEY, SMNVEV (reference sequence). This CDR3 spans 16 amino acids. V was clipped by 6 bases and J by 8 bases; unmatched bases: 13. The CDR3 loop is CASRRSFDREYSPLHF. The CDR3 nucleotides are TGTGCCAGCAGAAGATCTTTTGACAGGGAATATTCACCCCTCCACTTT.

The chain uses TRBV5-1 and TRBJ2-1; TRBD2 aligns across 9 bases. The CDR3 is 15 residues long. J gave up 10 bases and V 3 bases, and 11 bases lay outside the gene matches. In germline, CDR1 is SGHRS, CDR2 YFSETQ. The CDR3 DNA sequence: TGCGCCAGCAGCTCGTCTGGGCGGGGGGGGAAGGAGCAGTTCTTC. Translation gives CASSSSGRGGKEQFF.

This clone showed up just once. The V gene is TRBV3-1 (or the pseudogene TRBV3-2), the J gene TRBJ1-1; possible D gene TRBD1, 6 bases. There are 15 residues in the CDR3. Germline lookup yields CDR1 LGHDT and CDR2 YNNKEL (reference sequence). Trimming took off 6 bases at V and 0 bases at J, with 14 bases between the two ends. As DNA, the CDR3 is TGTGCCAGCAGGCCCGGGGGGACAATGAACACTGAAGCTTTCTTT. Translating it yields CASRPGGTMNTEAFF.

This clone was recorded once. The V gene is TRBV19, the J gene TRBJ1-1, with D maybe TRBD1 (5 bases). The CDR3 runs to 14 residues. Trimming removed 5 bases at V and 4 bases at J, with 14 bases between. Per the germline V gene, CDR1 is LNHDA and CDR2 is SQIVND (reference sequence). The chain's CDR3 is CASSPPGRVTEAFF. In nucleotides, the CDR3 is TGTGCCAGTAGTCCGCCAGGGAGGGTCACTGAAGCTTTCTTT.